This TCR beta chain was identified during a study of beta chain features in type 1 diabetes. Whole-study findings and limits: Moderately but significantly shorter TCRB CDR3s were found in Type 1 diabetes patients in all four CD4+ subsets.

cDNA synthesis used the whole RNA isolate, giving expressed TCRB sequences. Here immunoSEQ multiplex PCR was the method, and the copy in TCRdb shows in-frame clones only, minus some. The sample records 500,000 to 850,000 clones, over 12% being singletons. The germline gives CDR1 SGHTA, CDR2 FQGTGA. The J segment lost 8 bases and the V segment lost 3 bases, leaving 3 bases of the junction unmatched. CDR3 size: 14 residues. This clone was seen a handful of times. Its antigen is as yet unknown. The sequence was obtained from a man younger than 35 with type 1 diabetes. V usage is TRBV7-3 and J usage is TRBJ1-3, with TRBD1 identical over 11 bases. Material: naive CD4+ T cells from blood. The CDR3 DNA reads TGTGCCAGCAGCTTGGGACAGGGGGAAGACACCATATATTTT. It codes for CASSLGQGEDTIYF.